Following are 10 T cell receptor beta chains from one sample sequenced in a study of lymphopenia after photon versus proton radiotherapy. Data came from immunoSEQ multiplex PCR; TCRdb stores just in-frame clones and leaves some out. The profile shows some 30,000 clones, around 90% of them singletons. Sequencing used peripheral blood, obtained from a patient treated with photon-based radiotherapy. The origin of the receptors is a woman between 50 and 59 years old with pancreatic cancer.

The chain carries TRBV30 and TRBJ1-2; no definite D call. Germline values: CDR1 GTSNPN, CDR2 SVGIG (reference sequence). The germline V and J ends were trimmed by 1 base and 4 bases, with 7 bases remaining between them. The CDR3 runs 12 residues. CDR3 region: CAWSALSYGYTF. The CDR3 nucleotides are TGTGCCTGGAGTGCGCTAAGCTATGGCTACACCTTC.

The chain uses TRBV28 and TRBJ1-1; TRBD1 matches at 7 bases. CDR1 MDHEN and CDR2 SYDVKM come from the germline V gene. The length of the CDR3 is 15 residues. The trim removed 6 bases at V and 0 bases at J, leaving 7 bases unmatched. CDR3: CASRSGTAMNTEAFF. The CDR3 nucleotides read TGTGCCAGCAGATCCGGGACAGCGATGAACACTGAAGCTTTCTTT.

The V and J genes are TRBV19 and TRBJ2-7, with D possibly TRBD1 on 5 matching bases. CDR1 LNHDA and CDR2 SQIVND come from the germline V gene (reference sequence). V shed 5 bases and J shed 2 bases, with 13 bases lying between them. CDR3 size: 14 residues. CDR3 sequence reads: CASSPDSSTYEQYF. The CDR3 coding sequence is TGTGCCAGTAGTCCAGACAGTTCGACCTACGAGCAGTACTTC.

V is TRBV29-1 and J is TRBJ1-1; D is uncertain. Trimming pared 2 bases from V and 8 bases from J, leaving 15 bases between. Germline V gives CDR1 SQVTM, CDR2 ANQGSEA. The CDR3 loop spans 13 amino acids. For the CDR3, the DNA is TGCAGCGTTGAAAAGAGGGTTTTCAGAGAAGCTTTCTTT. The encoded protein is CSVEKRVFREAFF.

The chain links TRBV6-5 to TRBJ1-5; 8 nucleotides line up with TRBD1. The germline gives CDR1 MNHEY, CDR2 SVGAGI. This CDR3 has 12 amino acids. The ends lost 11 bases at V and 4 bases at J; junction bases unmatched: 4. DNA for the CDR3: TGTGCCTGCGACAGGGGAAATCAGCCCCAGCATTTT. This translates into CACDRGNQPQHF.

V is TRBV7-7 and J is TRBJ2-5, with D perhaps matching TRBD2 (5 bases). The CDR3 has 15 amino acids. V was shortened by 5 bases and J by 0 bases, with 13 bases between the two germline ends. Germline CDR1 is SSHAT and CDR2 is FNYEAQ (reference sequence). The CDR3 reads CASSPGTGYQETQYF. The DNA for the CDR3 is TGTGCCAGCAGCCCAGGAACGGGATACCAAGAGACCCAGTACTTC. Full variable domain (rest looked up from reference TRBV7-7 and TRBJ2-5): GAGVSQSPRYKVTKRGQDVTLRCDPISSHATLYWYQQALGQGPEFLTYFNYEAQPDKSGLPSDRFSAERPEGSISTLTIQRTEQRDSAMYRCASSPGTGYQETQYFGPGTRLLVL.

The gene calls are TRBV18 and TRBJ1-1, with unresolved D. V lost 3 bases, J lost 5 bases, and 13 bases lay in between. The CDR3 consists of 14 residues. Germline assignment: CDR1 KGHSH and CDR2 LQKENI. The chain's CDR3 is CASSPGSKTTEAFF. In nucleotides, the CDR3 is TGTGCCAGCTCACCTGGGTCCAAAACTACTGAAGCTTTCTTT.

This clone was seen only once. The chain is built from TRBV25-1 and TRBJ2-1; 10 nucleotides match TRBD1. In germline, CDR1 is MGHDK, CDR2 SYGVNS. The CDR3 has 12 amino acids. V shed 6 bases, J shed 9 bases, and the junction held 2 bases outside the gene matches. The CDR3 nucleotides are TGTGCCAGCAGGGACAGGGGGGTTGAGCAGTTCTTC. Its translation: CASRDRGVEQFF.

The chain couples TRBV5-1 to TRBJ1-1; 9 bases agree with TRBD1. This CDR3 contains 16 residues. Germline CDR1 and CDR2: SGHRS and YFSETQ. The ends lost 2 bases at V and 5 bases at J; junction bases unmatched: 10. The CDR3 sequence is CASSFPGQGTGTEAFF. CDR3 bases: TGCGCCAGCAGCTTTCCGGGACAGGGAACGGGGACTGAAGCTTTCTTT.

V usage is TRBV15 and J usage is TRBJ2-7, with a tentative D call TRBD2 (6 bases). The V gene's germline CDR1 is LNHNV and CDR2 YYDKDF (reference sequence). This CDR3 has 13 amino acids. Trimming took off 8 bases at V and 7 bases at J, with 18 bases between the two ends. The CDR3 region is CATVPGGMSEQYF. CDR3 sequence (DNA): TGTGCCACCGTCCCTGGCGGGATGTCTGAGCAGTACTTC. The variable domain in full, with the rest retrieved from reference TRBV15 and TRBJ2-7, is DAMVIQNPRYQVTQFGKPVTLSCSQTLNHNVMYWYQQKSSQAPKLLFHYYDKDFNNEADTPDNFQSRRPNTSFCFLDIRSPGLGDTAMYLCATVPGGMSEQYFGPGTRLTVT.